This TCR beta chain was obtained from a study of shared clonotypes between healthy human individuals. Study results and limitations: Blood alone was sampled, and tissue repertoires likely differ.

This CDR3 is 19 amino acids long. Trimming took off 7 bases at V and 2 bases at J, with 27 bases between the two ends. CDR1 is WSHSY, CDR2 SAAADI, per germline. CD4+ cells yielded CD45RA+ naive and CD45RA-negative memory subsets. Repertoires were generated with immunoSEQ multiplex PCR, while TCRdb's copy carries only in-frame clones and drops some. The sample carries roughly 2.2 million clones, approximately 95% recorded once. Remarks on this clone: What it binds is not known.

Specimen: naive CD4+ T cells from PBMCs. Regarding subset: CD45RA+ positively selected. The rearrangement uses TRBV10-2 and TRBJ2-1; D possibly corresponds to TRBD2 (5 bases). This TCR came from a young man in good health. Some clones in this sample may be carry-over from other donors' samples. CDR3 in DNA: TGCGCCAGCAACGAGCGGAGCATTGGGTTGGTAGCAGCCTACAATGAGCAGTTCTTC. Its protein product is CASNERSIGLVAAYNEQFF.